This section outlines one T cell receptor beta chain sequence together with its context. V shed 4 bases, J shed 8 bases, and the junction held 5 bases outside the gene matches. The germline V gene encodes CDR1 SGHRS and CDR2 YFSETQ. The CDR3 runs to 14 residues. Cohorts were based on clinical histories the participants reported. Two consecutive negative NP/OP PCR tests, clearance, or resolved symptoms defined Cohort 3 recovery. This sample was included in a study of blood T cell repertoires in COVID-19. Study-wide background: The cDNA or gDNA used as material had been derived from T cells, B-cell-depleted T cells, or PBMCs.

Clones were sequenced by immunoSEQ multiplex PCR, and TCRdb holds only the in-frame ones, with some missing. This sample has approximately 400,000 clones; more than 75% occur once, and the top ten carry 1.2%. The sample taken for sequencing was PBMCs or T cells enriched from blood (not recorded which). The sequence came from a woman aged 18 to 35 who had recovered from COVID-19. This chain links TRBV5-1 with TRBJ1-4; 10 nucleotides match TRBD1. The CDR3 region is CASSPTGGEEKLFF. CDR3 bases: TGCGCCAGCAGCCCGACAGGGGGCGAGGAAAAACTGTTTTTT. Based on the CDR3 plus reference TRBV5-1 and TRBJ1-4, the full variable domain is KAGVTQTPRYLIKTRGQQVTLSCSPISGHRSVSWYQQTPGQGLQFLFEYFSETQRNKGNFPGRFSGRQFSNSRSEMNVSTLELGDSALYLCASSPTGGEEKLFFGSGTQLSVL.